The 21 T cell receptor beta chains below come from one sample, sequenced in a study of shared clonotypes between healthy human individuals. Clones were read by immunoSEQ multiplex PCR, and TCRdb kept only the in-frame ones, dropping some. The table includes roughly 450,000 clones, 75% to 85% detected once. The specimen sequenced was PBMCs. The receptor source for this set is a woman aged 40 to 50 in good health. Some clones in this sample may be carry-over from other donors' samples.

The CDR3, as DNA: TGTGCCAGCAGTCTACTAGCGGGAGGGTACAATGAGCAGTTCTTC. Its translation is CASSLLAGGYNEQFF. This sequence joins TRBV2 and TRBJ2-1; 13 bases are a match to TRBD2. The J segment lost 4 bases and the V segment lost 5 bases, leaving 2 bases of the junction unmatched. CDR3 size: 15 residues. The germline V gene has CDR1 SNHLY and CDR2 FYNNEI. The complete variable domain, with remaining parts taken from reference TRBV2 and TRBJ2-1, reads EPEVTQTPSHQVTQMGQEVILRCVPISNHLYFYWYRQILGQKVEFLVSFYNNEISEKSEIFDDQFSVERPDGSNFTLKIRSTKLEDSAMYFCASSLLAGGYNEQFFGPGTRLTVL.

This sequence joins TRBV4-1 and TRBJ2-1, with D possibly being TRBD1 (6 bases). Germline loops: CDR1 MGHRA, CDR2 YSYEKL. CDR3 length: 14 amino acids. Trimming pared 2 bases from V and 10 bases from J, leaving 15 bases between. The CDR3 region has the DNA TGCGCCAGCAGCCAAAAACAGGGTGTCGGGGAGCAGTTCTTC. It yields the protein CASSQKQGVGEQFF.

This clone was observed at least ten times. The chain combines TRBV7-9 with TRBJ2-3; perhaps TRBD2 as D (5 bases). The CDR3 has 15 residues. Germline lookup yields CDR1 SEHNR and CDR2 FQNEAQ (reference sequence). Deletions cut 1 base from V and 2 bases from J, with 10 bases between. CDR3 nucleotides: TGTGCCAGCAGCTTAGGGGTAGCGCACACAGATACGCAGTATTTT. Amino acid sequence: CASSLGVAHTDTQYF.

The chain links TRBV5-1 to TRBJ2-1, with 10 bases fitting TRBD2. The germline V gene encodes CDR1 SGHRS and CDR2 YFSETQ. V trimming: 0 bases; J trimming: 4 bases; junction bases outside the gene matches: 13. This CDR3 spans 19 amino acids. The CDR3 nucleotides read TGCGCCAGCAGCTTGGGCAGCCCGTGGACTAGCGGTCGTTACAATGAGCAGTTCTTC. It yields the protein CASSLGSPWTSGRYNEQFF.

The chain carries TRBV7-2 and TRBJ2-1; 11 bases are shared with TRBD2. CDR1 is SGHTA and CDR2 is FQGNSA in the germline V gene. Germline trimming cut 4 bases from V and 1 base from J; bases unmatched to any gene: 9. This CDR3 spans 18 amino acids. The DNA of the CDR3 is TGTGCCAGCAGCTACCCCTTGACTAGCGGGATATCCTACAATGAGCAGTTCTTC. The encoded protein is CASSYPLTSGISYNEQFF.

The chain employs TRBV6-6 and TRBJ1-1, with D possibly being TRBD1 (6 bases). Looked up from germline, CDR1 is MNHNY and CDR2 is SVGAGI (reference sequence). This CDR3 spans 15 amino acids. The germline V and J ends were trimmed by 5 bases and 4 bases, with 17 bases remaining between them. DNA of the CDR3: TGTGCCAGCAGTCGCGGGGGGGCGGGGGCCACTGAAGCTTTCTTT. It yields the protein CASSRGGAGATEAFF.

This clone was recorded once. The V gene is TRBV2, the J gene TRBJ1-2; 9 bases line up with TRBD1. The CDR3 sequence is 15 residues long. The trim removed 8 bases at V and 3 bases at J, leaving 10 bases unmatched. Germline V gene sequence: CDR1 SNHLY, CDR2 FYNNEI. The CDR3 DNA sequence: TGTGCCAGCCTTGCTCAGGGGGACAGGGACTATGGCTACACCTTC. Translating gives CASLAQGDRDYGYTF.

The chain joins TRBV10-3 to TRBJ2-1; D is possibly TRBD1 or TRBD2 (5 bases each). CDR1 and CDR2 (germline): ENHRY, SYGVKD. The CDR3 spans 13 residues. Between the trimmed V and J ends, which lost 9 bases and 9 bases, there was a span of 18 bases. CDR3 nucleotide sequence: TGTGCCATTAGCGACGTTCAGGGTTCTGAGCAGTTCTTC. Its protein product is CAISDVQGSEQFF.

The CDR3 region has the DNA TGTGCCAGCAGTGGTTTAGGACTAGTCTACGAGCAGTACTTC. Its protein product is CASSGLGLVYEQYF. This rearrangement joins TRBV2 to TRBJ2-7; the match to TRBD2 covers 7 bases. J was trimmed by 3 bases and V by 4 bases; bases with no gene match: 6. The germline CDR1 and CDR2 sequences are SNHLY and FYNNEI. The CDR3 covers 14 residues.

The gene calls are TRBV6-5 and TRBJ2-7; 7 nucleotides align to TRBD1. The CDR3 runs to 13 residues. Germline-derived CDR1 and CDR2 are MNHEY and SVGAGI. V dropped 6 bases and J dropped 9; count of bases not matched to a gene: 11. CDR3 in amino acids: CASSPTRTGVQYF. CDR3 coding DNA: TGTGCCAGCAGCCCCACGAGAACAGGGGTGCAGTACTTC.

This clone was seen only once. This CDR3 reads CASREQLYPDTQYF. Written as DNA, the CDR3 is TGTGCCAGCAGAGAACAGCTATACCCAGATACGCAGTATTTT. The chain carries TRBV25-1 and TRBJ2-3, with D unresolved. This CDR3 comprises 14 residues. From germline, CDR1 is MGHDK and CDR2 SYGVNS. With 6 bases removed from V and 4 bases from J, the gap between germline ends came to 14 bases.

This clone came up once. The chain couples TRBV5-6 to TRBJ2-3; D gene unclear. Trimming cost V 1 base and J 4 bases, with 7 bases left between them. The germline CDR1 and CDR2 sequences are SGHDT and YYEEEE. The CDR3 is 13 amino acids. The CDR3 is CASSLPYADTQYF. The CDR3 DNA reads TGTGCCAGCAGCTTGCCGTACGCAGATACGCAGTATTTT.

The chain combines TRBV5-1 with TRBJ2-7; D gene unclear. The CDR3 has 15 residues. CDR1 is SGHRS, CDR2 YFSETQ, per germline. V was pared by 4 bases and J by 0 bases, with 14 bases between. CDR3 loop: CASSLELALSYEQYF. DNA for the CDR3: TGCGCCAGCAGCCTAGAGCTTGCTCTCTCCTACGAGCAGTACTTC.

The V and J genes are TRBV11-2 and TRBJ2-5; TRBD2 matches 10 bases. The CDR3 has 14 amino acids. V was clipped by 6 bases and J by 5 bases; unmatched bases: 6. Germline CDR1 SGHAT, CDR2 FQNNGV. CDR3 amino acids: CASRKAGGWETQYF. The CDR3 DNA is TGTGCCAGCAGGAAAGCGGGGGGGTGGGAGACCCAGTACTTC.

The chain couples TRBV28 to TRBJ2-7; no reliable D call. Per the germline V gene, CDR1 is MDHEN and CDR2 is SYDVKM. Trimming left V 6 bases short and J 2 bases short, with 14 bases between. The CDR3 totals 14 residues. CDR3 sequence reads: CASSSPMSPYEQYF. Written as DNA, the CDR3 is TGTGCCAGCAGCTCTCCTATGAGTCCCTACGAGCAGTACTTC. Full variable domain (remainder filled in from reference TRBV28 and TRBJ2-7): DVKVTQSSRYLVKRTGEKVFLECVQDMDHENMFWYRQDPGLGLRLIYFSYDVKMKEKGDIPEGYSVSREKKERFSLILESASTNQTSMYLCASSSPMSPYEQYFGPGTRLTVT.

The chain carries TRBV5-6 and TRBJ2-3, with D maybe TRBD2 (6 bases). V lost 3 bases to trimming and J lost 5 bases, with 16 bases between them. Germline CDR1 is SGHDT and CDR2 is YYEEEE. CDR3 length: 15 amino acids. The CDR3: CASSYRSSGLDTQYF. In nucleotides, the CDR3 is TGTGCCAGCAGCTACCGGTCCAGCGGGTTAGATACGCAGTATTTT.

CDR3 loop: CATSHPITDTQYF. The CDR3 region has the DNA TGTGCCACCAGCCATCCTATCACAGATACGCAGTATTTT. The chain employs TRBV6-5 and TRBJ2-3; no clear D gene. Germline lookup yields CDR1 MNHEY and CDR2 SVGAGI. Trimming took off 10 bases at V and 2 bases at J, with 13 bases between the two ends. The CDR3 is 13 residues long.

The chain has TRBV7-2 and TRBJ2-3, with unresolved D. In germline, CDR1 is SGHTA, CDR2 FQGNSA. There are 15 residues in the CDR3. Trimming stripped 5 bases from V and 6 bases from J, with 18 bases between. The CDR3 loop reads CASSPPGHGADTQYF. The CDR3 DNA sequence: TGTGCCAGCAGCCCCCCCGGGCACGGTGCGGATACGCAGTATTTT.

This chain uses TRBV18 with TRBJ2-6, with D perhaps TRBD2 (6 bases). Trimming removed 2 bases at V and 2 bases at J, with 19 bases between. Germline V gives CDR1 KGHSH, CDR2 LQKENI. This CDR3 has 19 amino acids. The CDR3 region has the DNA TGTGCCAGCTCACCATCGCGGGGACGGGTAAGGGCTGGGGCCAACGTCCTGACTTTC. Amino acids: CASSPSRGRVRAGANVLTF.

This rearrangement joins TRBV4-2 to TRBJ2-1, with 7 bases lining up with TRBD2. Germline values: CDR1 LGHNA, CDR2 YNFKEQ. The CDR3 is 18 residues long. V gave up 1 base and J gave up 9 bases; unmatched junction bases: 18. CDR3 sequence reads: CASSQAGGGSSYQAEQFF. The CDR3 DNA follows: TGTGCCAGCAGCCAAGCCGGAGGCGGGAGTTCCTATCAGGCTGAGCAGTTCTTC.

The V and J genes are TRBV11-2 and TRBJ2-1, with no clear D. Germline V lookup: CDR1 SGHAT, CDR2 FQNNGV. The CDR3 sequence is 16 residues long. Trimming removed 3 bases at V and 0 bases at J, with 12 bases between. The CDR3 is CASSFPGSHSYNEQFF. The CDR3 DNA is TGTGCCAGCAGCTTCCCCGGGTCCCACTCCTACAATGAGCAGTTCTTC.